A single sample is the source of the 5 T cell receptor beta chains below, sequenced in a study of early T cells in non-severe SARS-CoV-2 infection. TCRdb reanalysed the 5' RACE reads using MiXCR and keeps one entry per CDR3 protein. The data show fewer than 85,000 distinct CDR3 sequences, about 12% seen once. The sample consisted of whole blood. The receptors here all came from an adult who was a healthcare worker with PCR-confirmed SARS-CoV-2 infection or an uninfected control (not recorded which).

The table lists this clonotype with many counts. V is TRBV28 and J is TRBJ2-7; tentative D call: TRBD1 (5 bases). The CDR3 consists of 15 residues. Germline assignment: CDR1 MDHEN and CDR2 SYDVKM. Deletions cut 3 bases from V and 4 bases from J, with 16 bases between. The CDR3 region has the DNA TGTGCCAGCAGTTTGGCCACAGGTCCAAAATACGAGCAGTACTTC. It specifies CASSLATGPKYEQYF. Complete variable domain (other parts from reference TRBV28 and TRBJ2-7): DVKVTQSSRYLVKRTGEKVFLECVQDMDHENMFWYRQDPGLGLRLIYFSYDVKMKEKGDIPEGYSVSREKKERFSLILESASTNQTSMYLCASSLATGPKYEQYFGPGTRLTVT.

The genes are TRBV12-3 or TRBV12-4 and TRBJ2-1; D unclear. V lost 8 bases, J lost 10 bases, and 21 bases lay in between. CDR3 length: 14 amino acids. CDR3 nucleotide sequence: TGTGCCAGCTCTCCGGACGGAACCCTCCGGGAGCAGTTCTTC. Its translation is CASSPDGTLREQFF.

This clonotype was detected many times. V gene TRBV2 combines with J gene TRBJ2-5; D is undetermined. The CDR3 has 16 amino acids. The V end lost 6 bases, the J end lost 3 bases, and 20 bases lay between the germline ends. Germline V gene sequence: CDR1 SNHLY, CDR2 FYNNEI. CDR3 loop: CASSPMYGQREETQYF. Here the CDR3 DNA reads TGTGCCAGCAGCCCCATGTACGGTCAGCGAGAAGAGACCCAGTACTTC.

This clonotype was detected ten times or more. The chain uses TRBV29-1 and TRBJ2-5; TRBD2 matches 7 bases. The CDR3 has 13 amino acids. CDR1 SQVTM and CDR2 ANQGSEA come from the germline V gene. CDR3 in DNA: TGCAGTTTCCTCCGGGACTATCAAGAGACCCAGTACTTC. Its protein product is CSFLRDYQETQYF.

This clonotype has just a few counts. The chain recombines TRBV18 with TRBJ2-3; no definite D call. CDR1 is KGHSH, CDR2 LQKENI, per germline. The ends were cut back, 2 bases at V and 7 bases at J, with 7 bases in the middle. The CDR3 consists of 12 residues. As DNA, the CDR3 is TGTGCCAGCTCACCATCGGAAAATACGCAGTATTTT. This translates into CASSPSENTQYF.